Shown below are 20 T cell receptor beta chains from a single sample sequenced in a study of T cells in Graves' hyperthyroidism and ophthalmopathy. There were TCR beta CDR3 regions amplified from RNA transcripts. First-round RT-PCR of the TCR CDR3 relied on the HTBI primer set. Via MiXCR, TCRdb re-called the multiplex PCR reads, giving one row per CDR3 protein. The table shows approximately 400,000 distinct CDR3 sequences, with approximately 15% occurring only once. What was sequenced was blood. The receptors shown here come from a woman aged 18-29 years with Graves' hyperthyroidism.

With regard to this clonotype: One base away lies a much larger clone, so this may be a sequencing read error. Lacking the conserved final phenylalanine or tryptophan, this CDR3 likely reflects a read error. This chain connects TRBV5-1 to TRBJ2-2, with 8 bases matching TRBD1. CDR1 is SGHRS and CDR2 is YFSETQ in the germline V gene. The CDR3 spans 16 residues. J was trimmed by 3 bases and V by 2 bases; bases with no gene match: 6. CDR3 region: CASSFMQGAYTGELFL. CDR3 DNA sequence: TGCGCCAGCAGCTTTATGCAGGGGGCTTACACCGGGGAGCTGTTTCTT.

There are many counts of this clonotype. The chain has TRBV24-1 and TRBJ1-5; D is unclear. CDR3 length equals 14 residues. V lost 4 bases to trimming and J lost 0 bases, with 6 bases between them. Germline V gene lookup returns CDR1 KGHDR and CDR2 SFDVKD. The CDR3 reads CATSDRYSNQPQHF. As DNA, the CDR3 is TGTGCCACCAGTGACAGATATAGCAATCAGCCCCAGCATTTT.

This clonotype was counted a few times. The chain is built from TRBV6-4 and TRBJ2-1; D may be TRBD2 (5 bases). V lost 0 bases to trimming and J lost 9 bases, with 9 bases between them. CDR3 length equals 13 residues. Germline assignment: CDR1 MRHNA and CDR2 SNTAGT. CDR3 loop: CASSDSGVGEQFF. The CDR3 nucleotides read TGTGCCAGCAGTGACTCCGGGGTGGGTGAGCAGTTCTTC.

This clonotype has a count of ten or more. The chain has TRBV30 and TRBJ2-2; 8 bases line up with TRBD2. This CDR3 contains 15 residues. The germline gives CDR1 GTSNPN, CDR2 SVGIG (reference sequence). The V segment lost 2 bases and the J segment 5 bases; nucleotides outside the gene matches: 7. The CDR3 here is CAWSRLREDTGELFF. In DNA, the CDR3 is TGTGCCTGGAGTAGGTTGCGGGAGGATACCGGGGAGCTGTTTTTT. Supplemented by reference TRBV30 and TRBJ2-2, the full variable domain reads SQTIHQWPATLVQPVGSPLSLECTVEGTSNPNLYWYRQAAGRGLQLLFYSVGIGQISSEVPQNLSASRPQDRQFILSSKKLLLSDSGFYLCAWSRLREDTGELFFGEGSRLTVL.

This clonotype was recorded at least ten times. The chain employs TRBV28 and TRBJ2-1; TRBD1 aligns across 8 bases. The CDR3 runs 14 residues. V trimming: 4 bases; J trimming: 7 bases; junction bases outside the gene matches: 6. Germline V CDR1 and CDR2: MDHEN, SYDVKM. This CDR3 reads CASSSGQVRNEQFF. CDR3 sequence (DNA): TGTGCCAGCAGTTCGGGACAGGTTAGGAATGAGCAGTTCTTC.

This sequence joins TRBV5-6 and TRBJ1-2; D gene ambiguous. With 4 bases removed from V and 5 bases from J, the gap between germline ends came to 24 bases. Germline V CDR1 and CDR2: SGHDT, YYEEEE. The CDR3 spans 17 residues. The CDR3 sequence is CASSRSRVGYAWYGYTF. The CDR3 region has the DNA TGTGCCAGCAGCCGGTCTAGGGTAGGATATGCGTGGTATGGCTACACCTTC.

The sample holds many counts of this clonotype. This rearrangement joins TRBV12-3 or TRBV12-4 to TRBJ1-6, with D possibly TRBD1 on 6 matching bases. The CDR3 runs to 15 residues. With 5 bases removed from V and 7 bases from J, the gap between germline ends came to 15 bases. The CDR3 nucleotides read TGTGCCAGCAGTCGGGACATATCTATAAATTCACCCCTCCACTTT. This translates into CASSRDISINSPLHF.

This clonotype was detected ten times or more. The CDR3 protein is CASRGRGGDQPQHF. CDR3 nucleotides: TGTGCCAGCAGGGGGAGGGGCGGCGATCAGCCCCAGCATTTT. The chain uses TRBV6-1 and TRBJ1-5; tentative D call: TRBD1 (5 bases). This CDR3 spans 14 amino acids. In germline, CDR1 is MNHNS, CDR2 SASEGT. The ends were cut back, 6 bases at V and 5 bases at J, with 14 bases in the middle.

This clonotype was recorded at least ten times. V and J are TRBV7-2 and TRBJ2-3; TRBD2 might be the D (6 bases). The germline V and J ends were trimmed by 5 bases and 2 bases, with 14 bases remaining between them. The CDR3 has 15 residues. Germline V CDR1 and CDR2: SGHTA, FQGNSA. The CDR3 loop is CASSPWRVATDTQYF. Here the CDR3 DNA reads TGTGCCAGCAGCCCCTGGAGGGTTGCCACAGATACGCAGTATTTT.

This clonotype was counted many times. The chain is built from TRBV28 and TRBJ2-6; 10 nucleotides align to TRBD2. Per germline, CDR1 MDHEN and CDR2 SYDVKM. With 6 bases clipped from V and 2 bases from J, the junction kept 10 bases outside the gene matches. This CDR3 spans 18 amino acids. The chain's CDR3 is CASSRRSGGAPGANVLTF. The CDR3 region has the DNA TGTGCCAGCAGCCGACGAAGCGGGGGGGCTCCTGGGGCCAACGTCCTGACTTTC.

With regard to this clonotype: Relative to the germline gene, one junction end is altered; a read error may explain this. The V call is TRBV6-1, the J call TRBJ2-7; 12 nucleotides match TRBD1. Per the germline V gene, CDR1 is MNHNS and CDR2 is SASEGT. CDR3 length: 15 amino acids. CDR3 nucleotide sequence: TGTGTCAGCAGCTCCGGGACAGGGGGCCTTAGCGAGCAGTACTTC. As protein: CVSSSGTGGLSEQYF.

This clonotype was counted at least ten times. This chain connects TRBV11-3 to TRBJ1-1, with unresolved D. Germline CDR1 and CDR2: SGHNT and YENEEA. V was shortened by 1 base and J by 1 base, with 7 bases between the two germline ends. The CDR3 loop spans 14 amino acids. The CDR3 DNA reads TGTGCCAGCAGCTTAGGGGCCGAGAACACTGAAGCTTTCTTT. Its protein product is CASSLGAENTEAFF.

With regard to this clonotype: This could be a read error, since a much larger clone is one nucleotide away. The CDR3 DNA follows: TGCGCCAGCAGCCCTGGGGACGGTCCTGAGGATGGCTACACCTTC. It yields the protein CASSPGDGPEDGYTF. The rearrangement uses TRBV5-1 and TRBJ1-2, with D possibly TRBD1 on 5 matching bases. The CDR3 is 15 amino acids. V was shortened by 4 bases and J by 6 bases, with 19 bases between the two germline ends. In germline, CDR1 is SGHRS, CDR2 YFSETQ.

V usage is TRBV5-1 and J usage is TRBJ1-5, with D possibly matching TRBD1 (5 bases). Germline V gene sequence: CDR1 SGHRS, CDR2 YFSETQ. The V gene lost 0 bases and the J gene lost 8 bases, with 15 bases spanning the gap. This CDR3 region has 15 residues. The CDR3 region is CASSLGGGFGEPQHF. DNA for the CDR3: TGCGCCAGCAGCTTGGGGGGGGGTTTCGGGGAGCCCCAGCATTTT.

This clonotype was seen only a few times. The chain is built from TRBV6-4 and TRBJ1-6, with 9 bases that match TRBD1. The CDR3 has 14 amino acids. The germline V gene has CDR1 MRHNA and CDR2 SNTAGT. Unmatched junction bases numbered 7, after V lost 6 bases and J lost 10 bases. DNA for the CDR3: TGTGCCAGCAGGGCCGGGACAGGGTTCTCACCCCTCCACTTT. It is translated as CASRAGTGFSPLHF.

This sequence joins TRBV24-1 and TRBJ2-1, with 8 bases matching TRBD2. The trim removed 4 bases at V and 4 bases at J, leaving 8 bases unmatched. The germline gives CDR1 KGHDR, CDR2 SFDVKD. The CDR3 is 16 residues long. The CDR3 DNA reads TGTGCCACCAGTGACCCCGGGACTAGTATATACAATGAGCAGTTCTTC. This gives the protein CATSDPGTSIYNEQFF.

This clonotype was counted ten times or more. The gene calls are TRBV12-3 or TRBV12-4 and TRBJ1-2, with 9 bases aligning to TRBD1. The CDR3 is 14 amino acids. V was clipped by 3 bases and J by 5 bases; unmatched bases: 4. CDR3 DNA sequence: TGTGCCAGCAGTTTCGGGACAGGGAGGTATGGCTACACCTTC. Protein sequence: CASSFGTGRYGYTF.

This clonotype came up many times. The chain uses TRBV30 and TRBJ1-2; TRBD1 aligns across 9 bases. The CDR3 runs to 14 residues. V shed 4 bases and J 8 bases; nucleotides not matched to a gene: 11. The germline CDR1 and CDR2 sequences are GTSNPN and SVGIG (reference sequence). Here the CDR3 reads CAWTPGTGMGGYTF. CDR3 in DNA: TGTGCCTGGACCCCGGGGACAGGGATGGGCGGCTACACCTTC.

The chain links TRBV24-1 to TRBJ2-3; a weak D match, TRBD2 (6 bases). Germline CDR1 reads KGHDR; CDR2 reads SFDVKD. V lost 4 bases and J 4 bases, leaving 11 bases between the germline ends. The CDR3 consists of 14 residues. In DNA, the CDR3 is TGTGCCACCAGTGAGGGAGGTCTCCCAGATACGCAGTATTTT. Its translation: CATSEGGLPDTQYF.

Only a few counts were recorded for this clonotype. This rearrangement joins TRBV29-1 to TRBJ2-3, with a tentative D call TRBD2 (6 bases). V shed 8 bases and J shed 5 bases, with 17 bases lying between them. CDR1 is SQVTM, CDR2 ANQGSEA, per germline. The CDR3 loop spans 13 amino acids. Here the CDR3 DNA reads TGCAGCTCCCGTGGGGGGAAAGGAGATACGCAGTATTTT. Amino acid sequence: CSSRGGKGDTQYF.